This T cell receptor (beta chain) emerged from a study of blood T cell repertoires in COVID-19. Study details: Spain, Italy and the United States supplied samples that represented acute and convalescent COVID-19.

The data were produced by immunoSEQ multiplex PCR, yet TCRdb's version contains in-frame clones alone and is incomplete. There are approximately 200,000 clones in the sample; approximately 81% occur only once, and around 0.98% lies in the top ten. The CDR3 totals 15 residues. Germline CDR1 reads MGHDK; CDR2 reads SYGVNS. Germline trimming cut 5 bases from V and 13 bases from J; bases unmatched to any gene: 20. The sequencing input was peripheral blood. The V gene is TRBV25-1, the J gene TRBJ2-7, with 7 bases aligning to TRBD1. This TCR came from a man aged 40-55 years with acute or convalescent COVID-19. In DNA, the CDR3 is TGTGCCAGCAGTCCGCGGTCGACAGGGTCGGTGACAAGATACTTC. Translation gives CASSPRSTGSVTRYF.